These 31 T cell receptor beta chains originate from one sample sequenced in a study of cytomegalovirus exposure and HLA in healthy donors (dated by TCRdb to 2015 to 2018). The method was the immunoSEQ multiplex PCR assay. For the multiplex PCR, a mixture combining 60 forward primers for TCR Vbeta segments and 13 reverse primers for TCR Jbeta segments was used. TCRdb holds this immuneACCESS table with in-frame rearrangements only. Some clones are missing; in checked studies, unresolved V genes explain under half, and the rest has no known cause. The sample table holds about 120,000 clones, of which about four fifths were seen once. Clones ranked in the top ten supply 8.8% of the sample. Sequenced material: PBMCs. These TCRs come from a female donor in good health and CMV-seropositive.

V gene TRBV5-1 combines with J gene TRBJ2-5, with D maybe TRBD2 (6 bases). Trimming stripped 6 bases from V and 5 bases from J, with 14 bases between. The CDR3 runs to 13 residues. The germline V gene has CDR1 SGHRS and CDR2 YFSETQ. For the CDR3, the DNA is TGCGCCAGCACCCTCGGGACTCGGGAGACCCAGTACTTC. It yields the protein CASTLGTRETQYF.

The chain is built from TRBV6-6 and TRBJ1-3; 9 bases align to TRBD1. The CDR3 loop spans 15 amino acids. V dropped 7 bases and J dropped 1; count of bases not matched to a gene: 5. CDR1 MNHNY and CDR2 SVGAGI come from the germline V gene (reference sequence). CDR3 sequence reads: CASMTGQGSGNTIYF. Here the CDR3 DNA reads TGTGCCAGCATGACGGGACAGGGTTCTGGAAACACCATATATTTT.

CDR3 sequence: CATRREIEAFF. CDR3 coding DNA: TGTGCCACAAGAAGGGAGATTGAAGCTTTCTTT. The chain recombines TRBV10-3 with TRBJ1-1; D call uncertain. The germline V gene encodes CDR1 ENHRY and CDR2 SYGVKD. V shed 10 bases and J shed 7 bases, with 13 bases lying between them. This CDR3 spans 11 amino acids.

In its sample, this clone was seen a few times. This sample includes further DNA sequences coding for the same CDR3. This chain uses TRBV18 with TRBJ1-1; D is unresolved. The germline V gene has CDR1 KGHSH and CDR2 LQKENI. With 2 bases removed from V and 0 bases from J, the gap between germline ends came to 7 bases. The CDR3 contains 14 residues. CDR3 bases: TGTGCCAGCTCACCAGGCCAGATGAACACTGAAGCTTTCTTT. Translation gives CASSPGQMNTEAFF. Complete variable domain (other parts from reference TRBV18 and TRBJ1-1): NAGVMQNPRHLVRRRGQEARLRCSPMKGHSHVYWYRQLPEEGLKFMVYLQKENIIDESGMPKERFSAEFPKEGPSILRIQQVVRGDSAAYFCASSPGQMNTEAFFGQGTRLTVV.

The chain combines TRBV7-6 with TRBJ2-5; D may be TRBD1 (6 bases). The V gene lost 6 bases and the J gene lost 7 bases, with 18 bases spanning the gap. The germline gives CDR1 SGHVS, CDR2 FNYEAQ. The CDR3 is 14 residues long. The CDR3 nucleotides read TGTGCCAGCAGACCCACTACAGGGACCGGGACCCAGTACTTC. This codes for CASRPTTGTGTQYF.

V usage is TRBV18 and J usage is TRBJ1-5; TRBD1 aligns across 7 bases. The CDR3 extends over 16 amino acids. CDR1 and CDR2 from the germline V gene are KGHSH and LQKENI. The trim removed 3 bases at V and 0 bases at J, leaving 5 bases unmatched. In nucleotides, the CDR3 is TGTGCCAGCTCACCTGCCGGGACAGTTAGCAATCAGCCCCAGCATTTT. As protein: CASSPAGTVSNQPQHF.

This clone was observed a few times. This chain connects TRBV6-5 to TRBJ1-1; D is perhaps TRBD1 (6 bases). V was trimmed by 6 bases and J by 0 bases, leaving 11 bases between them. The length of the CDR3 is 14 residues. CDR1 and CDR2 (germline): MNHEY, SVGAGI. DNA for the CDR3: TGTGCCAGCAGCCTGGGACACTTGAACACTGAAGCTTTCTTT. This gives the protein CASSLGHLNTEAFF.

This clone was recorded a few times. The chain joins TRBV18 to TRBJ1-5; TRBD1 might be the D (5 bases). Germline-derived CDR1 and CDR2 are KGHSH and LQKENI. The ends were cut back, 3 bases at V and 7 bases at J, with 13 bases in the middle. This CDR3 comprises 14 residues. Written as DNA, the CDR3 is TGTGCCAGCTCACCCCGACAAGGGGAACAGCCCCAGCATTTT. The encoded protein is CASSPRQGEQPQHF. The full variable domain, with the rest looked up from reference TRBV18 and TRBJ1-5, is NAGVMQNPRHLVRRRGQEARLRCSPMKGHSHVYWYRQLPEEGLKFMVYLQKENIIDESGMPKERFSAEFPKEGPSILRIQQVVRGDSAAYFCASSPRQGEQPQHFGDGTRLSIL.

The rearrangement joins TRBV7-3 to TRBJ2-7, with 7 bases matching TRBD2. Germline loops: CDR1 SGHTA, CDR2 FQGTGA. The CDR3 runs to 15 residues. V lost 2 bases to trimming and J lost 1 base; unmatched junction nucleotides: 5. The CDR3 protein is CASSLDSGASYEQYF. As DNA, the CDR3 is TGTGCCAGCAGCTTAGACAGCGGGGCTTCCTACGAGCAGTACTTC.

The chain employs TRBV7-2 and TRBJ1-6; 9 positions agree with TRBD1. The CDR3 covers 15 residues. The trim removed 4 bases at V and 10 bases at J, leaving 8 bases unmatched. The V gene's germline CDR1 is SGHTA and CDR2 FQGNSA. The CDR3: CASSSQTGGNSPLHF. The CDR3 DNA follows: TGTGCCAGCAGCTCTCAGACAGGGGGGAACTCACCCCTCCACTTT.

V and J are TRBV2 and TRBJ2-1; D is uncertain. CDR1 SNHLY and CDR2 FYNNEI come from the germline V gene. The CDR3 consists of 13 residues. Trimming removed 7 bases from V and 0 bases from J, with 7 bases in between. This CDR3 is CASKSSSYNEQFF. The CDR3 nucleotides are TGTGCCAGCAAATCCTCCTCCTACAATGAGCAGTTCTTC.

This clone has just a few counts. V is TRBV2 and J is TRBJ2-5, with unresolved D. Germline V lookup: CDR1 SNHLY, CDR2 FYNNEI. Deletions cut 11 bases from V and 5 bases from J, with 15 bases between. CDR3 length: 12 amino acids. CDR3: CARRLTGETQYF. The CDR3 nucleotides are TGTGCCCGCCGCTTAACCGGGGAGACCCAGTACTTC.

This chain uses TRBV27 with TRBJ2-1, with 10 bases lining up with TRBD2. Trimming cost V 2 bases and J 0 bases; bases outside gene matches: 4. This CDR3 spans 17 amino acids. Germline V gene lookup returns CDR1 MNHEY and CDR2 SMNVEV (reference sequence). CDR3 amino acids: CASSLALAGNSYNEQFF. Here the CDR3 DNA reads TGTGCCAGCAGTTTAGCACTAGCGGGGAACTCCTACAATGAGCAGTTCTTC.

The rearrangement uses TRBV29-1 and TRBJ1-1, with a tentative D call TRBD1 (5 bases). The CDR3 contains 14 residues. Germline V gene lookup returns CDR1 SQVTM and CDR2 ANQGSEA. Trimming cost V 8 bases and J 6 bases, with 22 bases left between them. CDR3 in amino acids: CSTIDSFQGAEAFF. CDR3 nucleotide sequence: TGCAGCACAATAGACTCCTTTCAGGGCGCTGAAGCTTTCTTT.

The chain is built from TRBV5-1 and TRBJ1-2; D remains ambiguous. This CDR3 contains 16 residues. Germline loops: CDR1 SGHRS, CDR2 YFSETQ. V lost 4 bases and J lost 1, with 17 bases in between. In nucleotides, the CDR3 is TGCGCCAGCAGCCCGTCCTCGCCAGGCCTTAACTATGGCTACACCTTC. Protein sequence: CASSPSSPGLNYGYTF.

V usage is TRBV13 and J usage is TRBJ2-1, with 9 bases aligning to TRBD1. CDR1 and CDR2 (germline): PRHDT, FYEKMQ (reference sequence). This CDR3 has 15 residues. With V trimmed by 7 bases and J by 6 bases, 10 bases remained unmatched. CDR3 protein: CASTKNRGPLNEQFF. The CDR3 bases are TGTGCCAGCACCAAAAACAGGGGGCCCCTCAATGAGCAGTTCTTC.

The V call is TRBV6-5, the J call TRBJ2-5, with TRBD2 matching 9 bases. V gave up 0 bases and J gave up 1 base; unmatched junction bases: 3. CDR3 length: 16 amino acids. Per the germline V gene, CDR1 is MNHEY and CDR2 is SVGAGI. The CDR3 DNA reads as TGTGCCAGCAGTTACTCCCTAGCGGGGTTCCAAGAGACCCAGTACTTC. Translation: CASSYSLAGFQETQYF.

The J gene is TRBJ1-1, the V gene TRBV7-2; 8 bases match TRBD1. Germline CDR1 SGHTA, CDR2 FQGNSA. The trim removed 4 bases at V and 5 bases at J, leaving 3 bases unmatched. CDR3 length: 13 residues. The CDR3 reads CASSWTGRTEAFF. In nucleotides, the CDR3 is TGTGCCAGCAGCTGGACAGGGAGGACTGAAGCTTTCTTT.

This chain uses TRBV27 with TRBJ2-7, with 10 nucleotides matching TRBD1. Looked up from germline, CDR1 is MNHEY and CDR2 is SMNVEV (reference sequence). This CDR3 is 15 amino acids long. The trim removed 4 bases at V and 6 bases at J, leaving 9 bases unmatched. The CDR3: CASSSTGTGDLEQYF. The CDR3 DNA follows: TGTGCCAGCAGTTCGACCGGGACAGGGGACCTCGAGCAGTACTTC.

The chain has TRBV7-6 and TRBJ2-5; 7 nucleotides agree with TRBD2. With 4 bases clipped from V and 2 bases from J, the junction kept 4 bases outside the gene matches. CDR3 size: 14 residues. The germline V gene has CDR1 SGHVS and CDR2 FNYEAQ. The CDR3 nucleotides are TGTGCCAGCAGCTCCATCGGGGGGCAAGAGACCCAGTACTTC. Translating gives CASSSIGGQETQYF.

The chain combines TRBV28 with TRBJ2-4, with 8 nucleotides matching TRBD2. Germline CDR1 is MDHEN and CDR2 is SYDVKM. The CDR3 is 14 residues long. V lost 2 bases, J lost 9 bases, and 6 bases stayed unmatched. DNA of the CDR3: TGTGCCAGCAGTTTAGAATCGGGACTAGTCATTCAGTACTTC. Translated: CASSLESGLVIQYF.

This clone was detected a few times. The V call is TRBV2, the J call TRBJ2-1, with TRBD1 matching 7 bases. The CDR3 totals 15 residues. Germline CDR1 reads SNHLY; CDR2 reads FYNNEI. Unmatched junction bases numbered 9, after V lost 5 bases and J lost 5 bases. CDR3: CASSLDRLGNNEQFF. CDR3 in DNA: TGTGCCAGCAGTCTGGACAGGCTTGGGAACAATGAGCAGTTCTTC. The full variable domain, completed using reference TRBV2 and TRBJ2-1, is EPEVTQTPSHQVTQMGQEVILRCVPISNHLYFYWYRQILGQKVEFLVSFYNNEISEKSEIFDDQFSVERPDGSNFTLKIRSTKLEDSAMYFCASSLDRLGNNEQFFGPGTRLTVL.

V usage is TRBV4-1 and J usage is TRBJ2-7, with 12 bases matching TRBD2. Germline trimming cut 4 bases from V and 2 bases from J; bases unmatched to any gene: 9. Germline CDR1 reads MGHRA; CDR2 reads YSYEKL. This CDR3 has 17 residues. CDR3 sequence: CASSRATSGGPTYEQYF. The CDR3, as DNA: TGCGCCAGCAGCCGGGCGACTAGCGGGGGCCCTACCTACGAGCAGTACTTC.

The rearrangement joins TRBV4-1 to TRBJ1-5; 7 bases fit TRBD1. The CDR3 runs to 16 residues. Germline CDR1 reads MGHRA; CDR2 reads YSYEKL. V lost 4 bases and J lost 3; bases outside the gene matches: 9. The CDR3 nucleotides are TGCGCCAGCAGCCGATACTTGGGGACAGCCAATCAGCCCCAGCATTTT. Protein: CASSRYLGTANQPQHF.

The J gene is TRBJ2-5, the V gene TRBV7-3; TRBD2 might be the D (6 bases). CDR1 and CDR2 from the germline V gene are SGHTA and FQGTGA. The CDR3 consists of 13 residues. Between the trimmed V and J ends, which lost 5 bases and 5 bases, there was a span of 12 bases. The CDR3 DNA follows: TGTGCCAGCAGCCGGTACCGGGAGGAGACCCAGTACTTC. This sequence encodes CASSRYREETQYF.

The chain has TRBV5-8 and TRBJ2-7; TRBD2 aligns across 8 bases. The germline gives CDR1 SGHTS, CDR2 YDEGEE. The CDR3 is 15 residues long. V lost 4 bases and J lost 2; bases outside the gene matches: 8. The chain's CDR3 is CASSPGTRGTYEQYF. CDR3 bases: TGTGCCAGCAGCCCCGGGACTAGGGGAACCTACGAGCAGTACTTC.

CDR3 region: CASRTSGSSGANVLTF. The CDR3 DNA follows: TGTGCCAGCAGGACTAGCGGAAGCTCTGGGGCCAACGTCCTGACTTTC. V is TRBV7-8 and J is TRBJ2-6, with 9 positions matching TRBD2. V lost 6 bases, J lost 0 bases, and 3 bases stayed unmatched. This CDR3 comprises 16 residues. Per germline, CDR1 SGHVS and CDR2 FQNEAQ.

The J gene is TRBJ2-1, the V gene TRBV2, with 7 bases aligning to TRBD1. V lost 6 bases and J lost 3; bases outside the gene matches: 5. Germline lookup yields CDR1 SNHLY and CDR2 FYNNEI. The CDR3 loop spans 14 amino acids. CDR3 in DNA: TGTGCCAGCAGGCTTCGGGACAGCTACAATGAGCAGTTCTTC. It is translated as CASRLRDSYNEQFF.

This chain links TRBV5-4 with TRBJ2-3; TRBD2 matches 12 bases. Germline V CDR1 and CDR2: SGHNT, YYREEE (reference sequence). CDR3 length: 17 amino acids. V trimming: 1 base; J trimming: 0 bases; junction bases outside the gene matches: 3. The CDR3 DNA follows: TGTGCCAGCAGCTTGCGACTAGCGGGGGCTAGCACAGATACGCAGTATTTT. This gives the protein CASSLRLAGASTDTQYF. The whole variable domain, remainder taken from reference TRBV5-4 and TRBJ2-3, is ETGVTQSPTHLIKTRGQQVTLRCSSQSGHNTVSWYQQALGQGPQFIFQYYREEENGRGNFPPRFSGLQFPNYSSELNVNALELDDSALYLCASSLRLAGASTDTQYFGPGTRLTVL.

This sequence joins TRBV6-1 and TRBJ1-2; possibly TRBD1 for D (6 bases). From germline, CDR1 is MNHNS and CDR2 SASEGT. Trimming left V 0 bases short and J 4 bases short, with 12 bases between. This CDR3 spans 15 amino acids. The chain's CDR3 is CASSEAGMGAYGYTF. The CDR3 nucleotides are TGTGCCAGCAGTGAAGCAGGGATGGGGGCCTATGGCTACACCTTC.

V gene TRBV23-1 combines with J gene TRBJ1-4; D is unresolved. TRBV23-1 is classed as an ORF, of uncertain function. CDR3 size: 14 residues. V lost 1 base to trimming and J lost 7 bases, with 10 bases between them. The CDR3 DNA sequence: TGCGCCAGCAGTCAATTAGGGCGGGTTGAAAAACTGTTTTTT. Its translation: CASSQLGRVEKLFF.